The 16 T cell receptor beta chains reported below all come from one sample, sequenced in a study of blood T cell repertoires in COVID-19. The method was immunoSEQ multiplex PCR; TCRdb's version includes in-frame clones alone and lacks a portion of them. Found here are about 280,000 clones, around 90% of them singletons; the top ten hold roughly 9.1%. Sample: peripheral blood. The receptors were gathered from a man aged 18 to 29 with active or convalescent COVID-19.

This clone was detected once. This rearrangement joins TRBV25-1 to TRBJ1-4, with TRBD1 identical over 7 bases. J was trimmed by 0 bases and V by 3 bases; bases with no gene match: 7. Per germline, CDR1 MGHDK and CDR2 SYGVNS. This CDR3 region has 17 residues. DNA of the CDR3: TGTGCCAGCAGTGATCCGTGGACAGGAGCAACTAATGAAAAACTGTTTTTT. Its translation is CASSDPWTGATNEKLFF.

The chain links TRBV6-2 or TRBV6-3 to TRBJ2-1; the D gene is possibly TRBD2 (5 bases). Germline V lookup: CDR1 MNHEY, CDR2 SVGEGT. This CDR3 region has 14 residues. V lost 2 bases, J lost 4 bases, and 9 bases lay in between. CDR3 DNA: TGTGCCAGCAGTTACCAGGACTCGTACAATGAGCAGTTCTTC. It encodes CASSYQDSYNEQFF.

The chain combines TRBV3-1 (or the pseudogene TRBV3-2) with TRBJ1-1; 9 bases are a match to TRBD1. There are 17 residues in the CDR3. Germline CDR1 is LGHDT and CDR2 is YNNKEL (reference sequence). J gave up 1 base and V 4 bases, and 10 bases lay outside the gene matches. This chain's CDR3 is CASSPVPGQGPNTEAFF. The CDR3 nucleotides are TGTGCCAGCAGCCCTGTCCCGGGACAGGGACCGAACACTGAAGCTTTCTTT.

The V and J genes are TRBV24-1 and TRBJ2-1; 9 bases agree with TRBD1. Germline CDR1 KGHDR, CDR2 SFDVKD. The CDR3 has 14 residues. V shed 2 bases and J 12 bases; nucleotides not matched to a gene: 7. In DNA form, the CDR3 reads TGTGCCACCAGTGATTGGGGACAGGGAGGGGGGCAGTTCTTC. It translates to CATSDWGQGGGQFF.

The chain employs TRBV19 and TRBJ1-5; no clear D. The ends were cut back, 7 bases at V and 0 bases at J, with 19 bases in the middle. Germline CDR1 LNHDA, CDR2 SQIVND (reference sequence). The length of the CDR3 is 17 residues. The CDR3 spells CASNRGSSGYSNQPQHF. CDR3 sequence (DNA): TGTGCCAGTAATCGAGGATCATCCGGGTATAGCAATCAGCCCCAGCATTTT.

V and J are TRBV12-5 and TRBJ2-3; 7 bases fit TRBD1. The trim removed 4 bases at V and 0 bases at J, leaving 7 bases unmatched. Germline V lookup: CDR1 LGHNT, CDR2 FRNRAP. The CDR3 consists of 16 residues. CDR3 residues: CASGSPQGMSTDTQYF. DNA of the CDR3: TGTGCTAGTGGTTCGCCACAGGGGATGAGCACAGATACGCAGTATTTT.

The V gene is TRBV7-9, the J gene TRBJ2-1, with TRBD2 matching 10 bases. Germline CDR1 is SEHNR and CDR2 is FQNEAQ (reference sequence). Germline trimming cut 6 bases from V and 3 bases from J; bases unmatched to any gene: 8. This CDR3 is 16 amino acids long. CDR3: CASSPLAGAIYNEQFF. The CDR3 DNA is TGTGCCAGCAGTCCGCTAGCGGGGGCAATCTACAATGAGCAGTTCTTC.

This clone was picked up a small number of times. The rearrangement joins TRBV9 to TRBJ1-2; D uncertain. Germline CDR1 SGDLS, CDR2 YYNGEE. The CDR3 runs 11 residues. Trimming took 3 bases from V and 6 from J, leaving 6 bases between them. CDR3 coding DNA: TGTGCCAGCAGCGGGAGGGATGGCTACACCTTC. Protein product: CASSGRDGYTF.

This chain uses TRBV7-9 with TRBJ2-2; D gene unclear. CDR1 is SEHNR and CDR2 is FQNEAQ in the germline V gene (reference sequence). The CDR3 runs to 12 residues. V was shortened by 5 bases and J by 5 bases, with 6 bases between the two germline ends. The CDR3 bases are TGTGCCAGCAGCCTACTTACCGGGGAGCTGTTTTTT. Translated, it gives CASSLLTGELFF.

The chain couples TRBV7-9 to TRBJ2-7, with no clear D. This CDR3 is 11 amino acids long. The V gene's germline CDR1 is SEHNR and CDR2 FQNEAQ (reference sequence). The ends were cut back, 7 bases at V and 6 bases at J, with 10 bases in the middle. CDR3 nucleotides: TGTGCCAGCACCTCCCCCGGCGAGCAGTACTTC. This sequence encodes CASTSPGEQYF. Full variable domain (outside the CDR3, taken from reference TRBV7-9 and TRBJ2-7): DTGVSQNPRHKITKRGQNVTFRCDPISEHNRLYWYRQTLGQGPEFLTYFQNEAQLEKSRLLSDRFSAERPKGSFSTLEIQRTEQGDSAMYLCASTSPGEQYFGPGTRLTVT.

V usage is TRBV18 and J usage is TRBJ1-2; 12 bases align to TRBD1. V lost 4 bases to trimming and J lost 2 bases; unmatched junction nucleotides: 5. This CDR3 spans 16 amino acids. Germline values: CDR1 KGHSH, CDR2 LQKENI. CDR3 coding DNA: TGTGCCAGCTCACGGGGGACAGGGGGCGCAAACTATGGCTACACCTTC. This gives the protein CASSRGTGGANYGYTF. Full variable domain (rest looked up from reference TRBV18 and TRBJ1-2): NAGVMQNPRHLVRRRGQEARLRCSPMKGHSHVYWYRQLPEEGLKFMVYLQKENIIDESGMPKERFSAEFPKEGPSILRIQQVVRGDSAAYFCASSRGTGGANYGYTFGSGTRLTVV.

This clone has a count of ten or more. The rearrangement links TRBV7-8 to TRBJ1-5; D may be TRBD1 (6 bases). V lost 5 bases and J 6 bases, leaving 17 bases between the germline ends. Germline CDR1 and CDR2: SGHVS and FQNEAQ. This CDR3 is 15 amino acids long. The CDR3 reads CASSPRGGLGQPQHF. The CDR3 DNA sequence: TGTGCCAGCAGCCCCCGGGGGGGCCTGGGTCAGCCCCAGCATTTT.

This rearrangement joins TRBV18 to TRBJ2-1; D might be TRBD1 (5 bases). Germline CDR1 KGHSH, CDR2 LQKENI. The CDR3 is made up of 14 amino acids. V was trimmed by 3 bases and J by 8 bases, leaving 14 bases between them. The CDR3 DNA follows: TGTGCCAGCTCACCCGGGCCCAGGGCCGATGAGCAGTTCTTC. As protein: CASSPGPRADEQFF.

The chain carries TRBV19 and TRBJ2-7; 10 nucleotides align to TRBD1. The CDR3 totals 13 residues. J gave up 5 bases and V 8 bases, and 6 bases lay outside the gene matches. The germline V gene has CDR1 LNHDA and CDR2 SQIVND (reference sequence). CDR3 in amino acids: CASRGQGLHEQYF. The DNA of the CDR3 is TGTGCCAGTCGGGGACAGGGGCTACACGAGCAGTACTTC.

The J gene is TRBJ2-7, the V gene TRBV5-6; TRBD2 aligns across 8 bases. Germline V gene sequence: CDR1 SGHDT, CDR2 YYEEEE. The CDR3 covers 14 residues. The V and J ends lost 7 bases and 2 bases, in that order; junction bases with no gene match: 8. The CDR3 DNA follows: TGTGCCAGCCGCAAAAGCGGGGGACCCTACGAGCAGTACTTC. This codes for CASRKSGGPYEQYF.

As for this clone: Because it lacks the conserved phenylalanine or tryptophan at the end, this CDR3 is likely a read error. The DNA is omitted, as the CDR3 cannot be located on it reliably, and the CDR3 follows TCRdb's listing. The chain employs TRBV12-3 or TRBV12-4 and TRBJ1-1. The CDR3 spans 8 residues, counting both ends. The chain's CDR3 is CASTVIAS.